The 31 T cell receptor beta chains below all came from one sample that was sequenced in a study of cytotoxic CD8 clonotypes in ibrutinib-treated CLL. Profiled with immunoSEQ multiplex PCR; TCRdb holds only in-frame clones, not every one. This sample has around 160,000 clones; roughly 84% occur once, and the top ten carry 3%. This specimen consisted of PBMCs, obtained at disease progression, from a patient treated with ibrutinib. These receptors were taken from a human donor with chronic lymphocytic leukemia.

J is TRBJ2-3 and V is TRBV9; 10 nucleotides agree with TRBD2. CDR1 is SGDLS and CDR2 is YYNGEE in the germline V gene. The CDR3 has 15 amino acids. The ends lost 4 bases at V and 3 bases at J; junction bases unmatched: 5. As DNA, the CDR3 is TGTGCCAGCAGCCCCATAGCGGGAGGAACAGATACGCAGTATTTT. Amino acids: CASSPIAGGTDTQYF.

The sample holds a few counts of this clone. The genes are TRBV19 and TRBJ1-5; 7 bases are shared with TRBD1. Losses at the gene ends were 9 bases for V and 7 bases for J; bases not matched to a gene: 9. CDR1 LNHDA and CDR2 SQIVND come from the germline V gene (reference sequence). This CDR3 contains 13 residues. The CDR3 loop reads CASNGDRGQPQHF. The CDR3 region has the DNA TGTGCCAGCAACGGGGACAGAGGCCAGCCCCAGCATTTT.

V usage is TRBV7-9 and J usage is TRBJ1-2; no clear D. Germline V gene sequence: CDR1 SEHNR, CDR2 FQNEAQ (reference sequence). The CDR3 contains 16 residues. Trimming cost V 3 bases and J 4 bases, with 18 bases left between them. In DNA, the CDR3 is TGTGCCAGCAGCTTTTTCATGGGGTCCGTCGGCTATGGCTACACCTTC. Residues: CASSFFMGSVGYGYTF.

The CDR3 spells CASSLAMKGEHQPQHF. The CDR3 DNA reads as TGTGCCAGCAGCTTGGCCATGAAGGGAGAGCATCAGCCCCAGCATTTT. The gene calls are TRBV5-6 and TRBJ1-5; D gene ambiguous. Per germline, CDR1 SGHDT and CDR2 YYEEEE. The CDR3 is 16 amino acids. V lost 0 bases, J lost 5 bases, and 15 bases lay in between.

The rearrangement uses TRBV12-5 and TRBJ2-1, with 9 bases fitting TRBD2. V was clipped by 5 bases and J by 6 bases; unmatched bases: 11. The CDR3 sequence is 16 residues long. From germline, CDR1 is LGHNT and CDR2 FRNRAP. CDR3 protein: CASGVASGGRVNEQFF. CDR3 bases: TGTGCTAGTGGTGTCGCTAGTGGCGGGAGGGTCAATGAGCAGTTCTTC.

The chain uses TRBV7-8 and TRBJ2-7; the D gene is possibly TRBD2 (5 bases). The germline CDR1 and CDR2 sequences are SGHVS and FQNEAQ. Trimming removed 3 bases from V and 5 bases from J, with 11 bases in between. This CDR3 has 13 amino acids. CDR3 loop: CASSFPSFHEQYF. CDR3 sequence (DNA): TGTGCCAGCAGCTTCCCTAGCTTCCACGAGCAGTACTTC. Full variable domain (missing parts from reference TRBV7-8 and TRBJ2-7): GAGVSQSPRYKVAKRGQDVALRCDPISGHVSLFWYQQALGQGPEFLTYFQNEAQLDKSGLPSDRFFAERPEGSVSTLKIQRTQQEDSAVYLCASSFPSFHEQYFGPGTRLTVT.

The rearrangement joins TRBV4-2 to TRBJ2-7; D is perhaps TRBD2 (7 bases). The V gene lost 4 bases and the J gene lost 2 bases, with 18 bases spanning the gap. Per the germline V gene, CDR1 is LGHNA and CDR2 is YNFKEQ. The CDR3 is 16 amino acids. The CDR3 region is CASSLAMGGAAYEQYF. The DNA of the CDR3 is TGTGCCAGCAGCCTGGCTATGGGGGGGGCTGCCTACGAGCAGTACTTC.

V and J are TRBV7-3 and TRBJ2-7; D not certain. This CDR3 spans 15 amino acids. The germline V gene has CDR1 SGHTA and CDR2 FQGTGA. Between the trimmed V and J ends, which lost 4 bases and 4 bases, there was a span of 17 bases. The DNA for the CDR3 is TGTGCCAGCAGCTCGCTAGGTTTTGGTTCGTACGAGCAGTACTTC. The encoded protein is CASSSLGFGSYEQYF.

This clone was found a few times. The V gene is TRBV10-3, the J gene TRBJ1-2; no reliable D call. Germline V gene data show CDR1 as ENHRY and CDR2 as SYGVKD. The CDR3 length is 14 residues. V was pared by 0 bases and J by 8 bases, with 13 bases between. The CDR3 is CAISESPGIGGYTF. Written as DNA, the CDR3 is TGTGCCATCAGTGAGTCACCTGGGATTGGCGGCTACACCTTC.

The gene calls are TRBV5-1 and TRBJ2-7; possibly TRBD1 for D (7 bases). CDR1 is SGHRS, CDR2 YFSETQ, per germline. Trimming took off 7 bases at V and 0 bases at J, with 26 bases between the two ends. The CDR3 extends over 18 amino acids. The CDR3 sequence is CASGPGDSRTILSYEQYF. The CDR3 DNA follows: TGCGCCAGCGGACCGGGGGACAGCCGAACAATACTCTCCTACGAGCAGTACTTC.

The count of this clone is one. The V gene is TRBV10-3, the J gene TRBJ2-3; the D gene is possibly TRBD1 (6 bases). This CDR3 contains 13 residues. V lost 3 bases and J lost 4, with 8 bases in between. Germline CDR1 ENHRY, CDR2 SYGVKD. The CDR3 loop reads CAISEQGADTQYF. For the CDR3, the DNA is TGTGCCATCAGTGAACAGGGAGCAGATACGCAGTATTTT.

The chain has TRBV15 and TRBJ2-7, with 7 bases fitting TRBD1. CDR3 length: 15 residues. V dropped 4 bases and J dropped 6; count of bases not matched to a gene: 12. The germline V gene has CDR1 LNHNV and CDR2 YYDKDF (reference sequence). The CDR3 bases are TGTGCCACCAGCATCGGGACAGAGTCTTTGGGCGAGCAGTACTTC. Protein sequence: CATSIGTESLGEQYF.

This clone was counted a single time. The CDR3 DNA sequence: TGTGCCAGTAGTATCGGAGTCGCCGGGAGGGCAGGGTGGGGAGATACGCAGTATTTT. It codes for CASSIGVAGRAGWGDTQYF. This chain uses TRBV19 with TRBJ2-3, with 8 positions matching TRBD2. Germline assignment: CDR1 LNHDA and CDR2 SQIVND (reference sequence). This CDR3 region has 19 residues. V shed 3 bases, J shed 5 bases, and the junction held 19 bases outside the gene matches.

The chain has TRBV27 and TRBJ2-7; 9 bases are a match to TRBD2. Germline V CDR1 and CDR2: MNHEY, SMNVEV (reference sequence). The CDR3 is made up of 15 amino acids. The J segment lost 5 bases and the V segment lost 6 bases, leaving 11 bases of the junction unmatched. The CDR3 loop is CASSPQLAGFHEQYF. The DNA for the CDR3 is TGTGCCAGCAGCCCCCAACTAGCGGGCTTCCACGAGCAGTACTTC.

CDR3 amino acids: CASSEGLSYEQYF. The CDR3 nucleotides are TGTGCCAGCAGCGAGGGACTGAGCTACGAGCAGTACTTC. The J gene is TRBJ2-7, the V gene TRBV9; D possibly corresponds to TRBD2 (6 bases). Germline CDR1 reads SGDLS; CDR2 reads YYNGEE. Trimming removed 3 bases from V and 3 bases from J, with 10 bases in between. This CDR3 region has 13 residues.

This chain uses TRBV10-3 with TRBJ2-7; TRBD1 is a possible D gene (6 bases). V shed 4 bases and J shed 3 bases, with 19 bases lying between them. This CDR3 has 16 amino acids. CDR1 and CDR2 from the germline V gene are ENHRY and SYGVKD. The CDR3 loop is CAISGGTGSLGYEQYF. The CDR3 region has the DNA TGTGCCATCAGTGGGGGTACAGGGTCATTAGGCTACGAGCAGTACTTC.

This clone showed up just a few times. The rearrangement joins TRBV30 to TRBJ2-1; D not certain. Per the germline V gene, CDR1 is GTSNPN and CDR2 is SVGIG (reference sequence). The CDR3 totals 15 residues. V gave up 2 bases and J gave up 7 bases, with 18 bases separating them. For the CDR3, the DNA is TGTGCCTGGAGTATGCCCGGCAGCCGAGTTAATGAGCAGTTCTTC. It yields the protein CAWSMPGSRVNEQFF.

The rearrangement links TRBV7-7 to TRBJ2-7; D not resolved. Trimming stripped 4 bases from V and 6 bases from J, with 13 bases between. This CDR3 has 13 amino acids. Germline assignment: CDR1 SSHAT and CDR2 FNYEAQ (reference sequence). This CDR3 is CASSSDFGGEQYF. The DNA for the CDR3 is TGTGCCAGCAGCTCTGATTTTGGCGGCGAGCAGTACTTC.

There are a few counts of this clone. The chain recombines TRBV19 with TRBJ1-1, with TRBD1 matching over 7 bases. The CDR3 is made up of 15 amino acids. J was trimmed by 6 bases and V by 5 bases; bases with no gene match: 12. Looked up from germline, CDR1 is LNHDA and CDR2 is SQIVND (reference sequence). The CDR3 loop reads CASSAQPGQLAEAFF. CDR3 nucleotide sequence: TGTGCCAGTAGTGCCCAACCGGGACAGTTGGCTGAAGCTTTCTTT.

In this sample, this clone turned up once. This chain joins TRBV2 and TRBJ1-3, with D possibly being TRBD1 (6 bases). Germline-derived CDR1 and CDR2 are SNHLY and FYNNEI. The CDR3 loop spans 14 amino acids. Trimming cost V 2 bases and J 3 bases, with 8 bases left between them. DNA for the CDR3: TGTGCCAGCAGTGAAACAGGGTTTGGAAACACCATATATTTT. Amino acids: CASSETGFGNTIYF.

The chain uses TRBV2 and TRBJ2-2; D ambiguous. Germline assignment: CDR1 SNHLY and CDR2 FYNNEI. V lost 3 bases and J lost 4, with 12 bases in between. The CDR3 has 15 residues. The CDR3 DNA reads as TGTGCCAGCAGTGACTCTGAACCGGGCACCGGGGAGCTGTTTTTT. Protein product: CASSDSEPGTGELFF.

The rearrangement joins TRBV18 to TRBJ1-1; 8 bases line up with TRBD1. CDR1 KGHSH and CDR2 LQKENI come from the germline V gene. CDR3 length: 16 residues. The V gene end was trimmed by 3 bases and the J gene end by 0 bases; junction bases not matched to a gene: 6. This chain's CDR3 is CASSPLRDRLNTEAFF. The CDR3 coding sequence is TGTGCCAGCTCACCGCTCCGGGACAGGTTGAACACTGAAGCTTTCTTT.

The CDR3 here is CASSQGLIAGVQETQYF. The CDR3, as DNA: TGTGCCAGCAGCCAGGGACTAATAGCGGGAGTGCAAGAGACCCAGTACTTC. The chain employs TRBV14 and TRBJ2-5; TRBD2 matches 9 bases. J was trimmed by 2 bases and V by 3 bases; bases with no gene match: 10. The CDR3 contains 17 residues. In germline, CDR1 is SGHDN, CDR2 FVKESK.

This chain uses TRBV4-3 with TRBJ2-1, with D perhaps matching TRBD2 (5 bases). CDR1 is LGHNA and CDR2 is YSLEER in the germline V gene. Trimming stripped 3 bases from V and 0 bases from J, with 9 bases between. This CDR3 region has 15 residues. The CDR3 protein is CASSHGGGSYNEQFF. The CDR3, as DNA: TGCGCCAGCAGCCACGGTGGAGGCTCCTACAATGAGCAGTTCTTC.

This rearrangement joins TRBV7-3 to TRBJ2-5, with 7 bases aligning to TRBD1. CDR1 is SGHTA and CDR2 is FQGTGA in the germline V gene. The CDR3 loop spans 18 amino acids. V gave up 2 bases and J gave up 1 base; unmatched junction bases: 13. CDR3: CASSLGILGWDSQETQYF. As DNA, the CDR3 is TGTGCCAGCAGCTTAGGAATACTAGGGTGGGACAGCCAAGAGACCCAGTACTTC. The variable domain in full, with the rest retrieved from reference TRBV7-3 and TRBJ2-5, is GAGVSQTPSNKVTEKGKYVELRCDPISGHTALYWYRQSLGQGPEFLIYFQGTGAADDSGLPNDRFFAVRPEGSVSTLKIQRTERGDSAVYLCASSLGILGWDSQETQYFGPGTRLLVL.

The J gene is TRBJ2-3, the V gene TRBV28, with 16 bases aligning to TRBD2. The CDR3 covers 16 residues. V gave up 5 bases and J gave up 5 bases; unmatched junction bases: 4. CDR1 is MDHEN, CDR2 SYDVKM, per germline. The CDR3 loop is CASSPGTSGRGDTQYF. CDR3 nucleotide sequence: TGTGCCAGCAGTCCAGGGACTAGCGGGAGGGGAGATACGCAGTATTTT. Looking up the rest from reference TRBV28 and TRBJ2-3 gives the full variable domain: DVKVTQSSRYLVKRTGEKVFLECVQDMDHENMFWYRQDPGLGLRLIYFSYDVKMKEKGDIPEGYSVSREKKERFSLILESASTNQTSMYLCASSPGTSGRGDTQYFGPGTRLTVL.

The chain employs TRBV7-2 and TRBJ2-5; D might be TRBD1 or TRBD2, each matching 5 bases. There are 14 residues in the CDR3. V was shortened by 4 bases and J by 5 bases, with 14 bases between the two germline ends. Germline V gene sequence: CDR1 SGHTA, CDR2 FQGNSA. The CDR3, as DNA: TGTGCCAGCAGCTCCGGGACCCCCCGGGAGACCCAGTACTTC. Its protein is CASSSGTPRETQYF.

The rearrangement uses TRBV7-6 and TRBJ2-5; tentatively, D is TRBD2 (5 bases). This CDR3 has 18 amino acids. Deletions cut 5 bases from V and 0 bases from J, with 22 bases between. Germline V CDR1 and CDR2: SGHVS, FNYEAQ. This chain's CDR3 is CASSTPGETEPYQETQYF. In nucleotides, the CDR3 is TGTGCCAGCAGCACTCCCGGGGAAACCGAGCCGTACCAAGAGACCCAGTACTTC.

V usage is TRBV7-3 and J usage is TRBJ1-1, with 8 bases that match TRBD1. Germline V CDR1 and CDR2: SGHTA, FQGTGA. V dropped 5 bases and J dropped 3; count of bases not matched to a gene: 5. The length of the CDR3 is 14 residues. The DNA of the CDR3 is TGTGCCAGCAGCAGAACAGGGGGGGACACTGAAGCTTTCTTT. Translated: CASSRTGGDTEAFF. The entire variable domain, with the rest obtained from reference TRBV7-3 and TRBJ1-1, is as follows: GAGVSQTPSNKVTEKGKYVELRCDPISGHTALYWYRQSLGQGPEFLIYFQGTGAADDSGLPNDRFFAVRPEGSVSTLKIQRTERGDSAVYLCASSRTGGDTEAFFGQGTRLTVV.

J is TRBJ2-1 and V is TRBV11-2; TRBD1 aligns across 8 bases. Germline V CDR1 and CDR2: SGHAT, FQNNGV. The CDR3 runs 15 residues. V trimming: 6 bases; J trimming: 7 bases; junction bases outside the gene matches: 11. CDR3 protein: CASRDDRGNANEQFF. Here the CDR3 DNA reads TGTGCCAGCAGGGACGACAGGGGAAACGCAAATGAGCAGTTCTTC.

CDR3 in DNA: TGTGCCACCAGCACCGGGACAATCTACGAGCAGTACTTC. Its protein is CATSTGTIYEQYF. The gene calls are TRBV15 and TRBJ2-7; the D gene is possibly TRBD1 (6 bases). Germline V lookup: CDR1 LNHNV, CDR2 YYDKDF (reference sequence). Trimming took 4 bases from V and 3 from J, leaving 10 bases between them. This CDR3 spans 13 amino acids. Based on the CDR3 plus reference TRBV15 and TRBJ2-7, the full variable domain is DAMVIQNPRYQVTQFGKPVTLSCSQTLNHNVMYWYQQKSSQAPKLLFHYYDKDFNNEADTPDNFQSRRPNTSFCFLDIRSPGLGDTAMYLCATSTGTIYEQYFGPGTRLTVT.